This entry lists 23 T cell receptor beta chains sequenced from one sample in a study of T cells after yellow fever vaccination (dated by TCRdb to between 2018 and 2021). Receptors were amplified or captured by 5' RACE. TCRdb names Illumina NovaSeq 6000 as the instrument used. The raw public data were reprocessed by TCRdb itself: fastp quality trimming at Q25, MiXCR clonotype calling, in-frame beta chains only. All rows with the same CDR3 protein become a single entry with the most common DNA and genes. Across this sample there are 300,000 to 350,000 distinct CDR3 sequences, with 3% to 4.5% seen only once. Around 24% of the sample is in the top ten clones. What this sample's treatment or condition label stands for: live attenuated yellow fever vaccine strain. The sample consisted of PBMCs, taken 5 days after the yellow fever booster vaccination. These receptors all come from a man younger than 30 who received the YFV17D yellow fever vaccine.

This clonotype was counted at least ten times. The genes are TRBV10-3 and TRBJ1-2; D is uncertain. V dropped 2 bases and J dropped 0 bases, with 4 bases sitting between them. Germline CDR1 reads ENHRY; CDR2 reads SYGVKD. This CDR3 is 13 amino acids long. CDR3: CAISEGANYGYTF. In DNA form, the CDR3 reads TGTGCCATCAGTGAGGGGGCTAACTATGGCTACACCTTC.

V is TRBV10-3 and J is TRBJ1-5; D is uncertain. The V end was cut by 6 bases, the J end by 0 bases, with 9 bases between. Germline CDR1 ENHRY, CDR2 SYGVKD. The CDR3 contains 14 residues. As DNA, the CDR3 is TGTGCCATCAGCCCGAGTAATAGCAATCAGCCCCAGCATTTT. It is translated as CAISPSNSNQPQHF.

The J gene is TRBJ1-2, the V gene TRBV2; D is uncertain. CDR3 length: 11 amino acids. Germline values: CDR1 SNHLY, CDR2 FYNNEI. V shed 4 bases and J shed 4 bases, with 4 bases lying between them. CDR3 in amino acids: CASSVGYGYTF. CDR3 in DNA: TGTGCCAGCAGTGTTGGCTATGGCTACACCTTC.

This clonotype was recorded a few times. The V call is TRBV9, the J call TRBJ1-4, with D perhaps TRBD1 (6 bases). CDR3 size: 17 residues. The V end was cut by 2 bases, the J end by 3 bases, with 17 bases between. Germline lookup yields CDR1 SGDLS and CDR2 YYNGEE. The CDR3 DNA follows: TGTGCCAGCAGCGTTTCGGGACACCCGACCGCTAATGAAAAACTGTTTTTT. It is translated as CASSVSGHPTANEKLFF.

This clonotype has at least ten counts. The rearrangement links TRBV6-4 to TRBJ2-2; D possibly uses TRBD1 or TRBD2 (5 bases each). Trimming stripped 8 bases from V and 6 bases from J, with 16 bases between. The germline V gene has CDR1 MRHNA and CDR2 SNTAGT. The CDR3 spans 14 residues. The CDR3 sequence: CASRFGAGAGELFF. CDR3 in DNA: TGTGCCAGCCGTTTTGGGGCCGGGGCCGGGGAGCTGTTTTTT.

This clonotype showed up just a few times. The gene calls are TRBV27 and TRBJ1-6, with D possibly TRBD1 on 6 matching bases. Germline-derived CDR1 and CDR2 are MNHEY and SMNVEV (reference sequence). The CDR3 consists of 15 residues. The V end was cut by 2 bases, the J end by 7 bases, with 12 bases between. The DNA for the CDR3 is TGTGCCAGCAGTTTAAGGGGGTTGGGGAATTCACCCCTCCACTTT. Encoded protein: CASSLRGLGNSPLHF.

This clonotype was picked up many times. The rearrangement joins TRBV6-4 to TRBJ2-3, with 7 nucleotides matching TRBD1. The germline gives CDR1 MRHNA, CDR2 SNTAGT. Trimming at V came to 8 bases and at J to 0 bases, leaving 11 bases not matched to a gene. CDR3 length: 16 amino acids. Here the CDR3 DNA reads TGTGCCAGCGCTATTCAACAGGGGTCCAGCACAGATACGCAGTATTTT. This codes for CASAIQQGSSTDTQYF.

This chain connects TRBV12-3 or TRBV12-4 to TRBJ2-1; D perhaps matches TRBD2 (6 bases). The V and J ends lost 7 bases and 2 bases respectively, with 18 bases between them. CDR3 length equals 16 residues. CDR3 in DNA: TGTGCCAGCATCCAAAGGCGTGGCGGGGCCTACAATGAGCAGTTCTTC. This codes for CASIQRRGGAYNEQFF.

In this sample, this clonotype turned up many times. The CDR3 region is CASRATSDSTDTQYF. In DNA, the CDR3 is TGTGCCAGCAGGGCTACGTCGGATAGCACAGATACGCAGTATTTT. The chain employs TRBV2 and TRBJ2-3; unclear D gene. The ends were cut back, 6 bases at V and 0 bases at J, with 13 bases in the middle. The CDR3 length is 15 residues. From germline, CDR1 is SNHLY and CDR2 FYNNEI.

This clonotype was seen repeatedly, ten times or more. This chain joins TRBV29-1 and TRBJ2-5; no definite D call. The V gene lost 3 bases and the J gene lost 1 base, with 6 bases spanning the gap. The CDR3 loop spans 12 amino acids. Germline values: CDR1 SQVTM, CDR2 ANQGSEA. CDR3 sequence (DNA): TGCAGCGTTGATTATCCCCAAGAGACCCAGTACTTC. The encoded protein is CSVDYPQETQYF.

In the case of this clonotype: One end of the junction varies from germline; a read error may be responsible. The V gene is TRBV14, the J gene TRBJ1-2; TRBD1 might be the D (5 bases). CDR3 length equals 14 residues. Germline V gene data show CDR1 as SGHDN and CDR2 as FVKESK. CDR3 region: CASIQQGRGDGYTF. Written as DNA, the CDR3 is TGTGCCAGCATCCAACAAGGACGGGGGGACGGCTACACCTTC.

In its sample, this clonotype was seen a few times. The V call is TRBV5-8, the J call TRBJ1-2; maybe TRBD1 (5 bases). The germline V and J ends were trimmed by 4 bases and 0 bases, with 13 bases remaining between them. This CDR3 has 15 amino acids. In germline, CDR1 is SGHTS, CDR2 YDEGEE. The CDR3 sequence: CASSQWDGANYGYTF. As DNA, the CDR3 is TGTGCCAGCAGCCAGTGGGACGGAGCTAACTATGGCTACACCTTC.

The table lists this clonotype with a few counts. V is TRBV25-1 and J is TRBJ2-5; the D gene is possibly TRBD2 (7 bases). The length of the CDR3 is 14 residues. Germline V lookup: CDR1 MGHDK, CDR2 SYGVNS. V was trimmed by 7 bases and J by 5 bases, leaving 17 bases between them. The CDR3 sequence: CASKRGGRRETQYF. The CDR3 DNA is TGTGCCAGCAAGAGGGGGGGGCGCCGGGAGACCCAGTACTTC.

This clonotype has more than one count but fewer than ten. The chain links TRBV3-1 to TRBJ2-1; either TRBD1 or TRBD2 may supply D (5 bases each). The CDR3 extends over 15 amino acids. Trimming pared 4 bases from V and 8 bases from J, leaving 18 bases between. Germline V gene sequence: CDR1 LGHDT, CDR2 YNNKEL (reference sequence). The CDR3, as DNA: TGTGCCAGCAGCCGACTCGAGGGCAGGGTGGATGAGCAGTTCTTC. Amino acids: CASSRLEGRVDEQFF.

This clonotype was recorded a few times. The J gene is TRBJ1-3, the V gene TRBV12-3 or TRBV12-4; D is undetermined. This CDR3 spans 13 amino acids. The V end was cut by 5 bases, the J end by 0 bases, with 5 bases between. The CDR3 region has the DNA TGTGCCAGCAGTCCTCACTCTGGAAACACCATATATTTT. Translating gives CASSPHSGNTIYF.

V gene TRBV5-6 combines with J gene TRBJ1-1; tentatively, D is TRBD1 (5 bases). This CDR3 is built from 13 residues. The germline V gene encodes CDR1 SGHDT and CDR2 YYEEEE. Between the trimmed V and J ends, which lost 0 bases and 7 bases, there was a span of 10 bases. The CDR3 nucleotides read TGTGCCAGCAGCTTGGTGGGGGGGAGTGAAGCTTTCTTT. It translates to CASSLVGGSEAFF.

The chain has TRBV12-3 or TRBV12-4 and TRBJ2-5; 10 bases map to TRBD2. The CDR3 loop spans 16 amino acids. The J segment lost 1 base and the V segment lost 6 bases, leaving 8 bases of the junction unmatched. CDR3 coding DNA: TGTGCCAGCAGCCGCCGTAGCGGGGGGTTCCAAGAGACCCAGTACTTC. This translates into CASSRRSGGFQETQYF.

This clonotype was seen more than once but under ten times. The chain combines TRBV4-3 with TRBJ1-2; D may be TRBD1 (5 bases). CDR3 length equals 14 residues. Germline assignment: CDR1 LGHNA and CDR2 YSLEER. The ends were cut back, 0 bases at V and 1 base at J, with 6 bases in the middle. The CDR3 reads CASSQEDSNYGYTF. CDR3 nucleotide sequence: TGCGCCAGCAGCCAAGAAGACAGTAACTATGGCTACACCTTC.

This clonotype was seen only a few times. The genes are TRBV7-2 and TRBJ2-2; a possible D gene is TRBD2 (6 bases). Trimming cost V 5 bases and J 5 bases, with 12 bases left between them. The germline gives CDR1 SGHTA, CDR2 FQGNSA. This CDR3 has 14 residues. The CDR3 bases are TGTGCCAGCAGCCCGGGACGGGGGACCGGGGAGCTGTTTTTT. Translating it yields CASSPGRGTGELFF.

This clonotype was recorded many times. V and J are TRBV19 and TRBJ1-1, with D perhaps matching TRBD1 (5 bases). This CDR3 has 13 amino acids. Per germline, CDR1 LNHDA and CDR2 SQIVND (reference sequence). Trimming took 9 bases from V and 4 from J, leaving 15 bases between them. Here the CDR3 reads CASSIGGGTEAFF. For the CDR3, the DNA is TGTGCCAGCAGCATCGGGGGGGGCACTGAAGCTTTCTTT. Looking up the rest from reference TRBV19 and TRBJ1-1 gives the full variable domain: DGGITQSPKYLFRKEGQNVTLSCEQNLNHDAMYWYRQDPGQGLRLIYYSQIVNDFQKGDIAEGYSVSREKKESFPLTVTSAQKNPTAFYLCASSIGGGTEAFFGQGTRLTVV.

This clonotype occurred a few times. This rearrangement joins TRBV20-1 to TRBJ2-7; the match to TRBD1 covers 8 bases. CDR1 and CDR2 from the germline V gene are DFQATT and SNEGSKA (reference sequence). The V segment lost 1 base and the J segment 9 bases; nucleotides outside the gene matches: 5. The CDR3 runs to 12 residues. The CDR3 coding sequence is TGCAGTGCTAGAGGCGACAGGGGTGGGCAGTACTTC. Amino acid sequence: CSARGDRGGQYF.

At least ten counts were recorded for this clonotype. The chain carries TRBV6-2 or TRBV6-3 and TRBJ2-7; D is perhaps TRBD1 (6 bases). CDR3 size: 15 residues. V was cut by 6 bases and J by 1 base, with 16 bases left in between. CDR1 is MNHEY, CDR2 SVGEGT, per germline. CDR3 DNA sequence: TGTGCCAGCAGACCCCAGGGGCGGGCTTCCTACGAGCAGTACGTC. Protein product: CASRPQGRASYEQYV.

Only a few counts were recorded for this clonotype. The chain employs TRBV4-1 and TRBJ2-4; no reliable D call. CDR3 size: 15 residues. V gave up 1 base and J gave up 3 bases, with 10 bases separating them. In germline, CDR1 is MGHRA, CDR2 YSYEKL. CDR3: CASSQVPPGKNIQYF. CDR3 sequence (DNA): TGCGCCAGCAGCCAAGTCCCCCCCGGCAAAAACATTCAGTACTTC.